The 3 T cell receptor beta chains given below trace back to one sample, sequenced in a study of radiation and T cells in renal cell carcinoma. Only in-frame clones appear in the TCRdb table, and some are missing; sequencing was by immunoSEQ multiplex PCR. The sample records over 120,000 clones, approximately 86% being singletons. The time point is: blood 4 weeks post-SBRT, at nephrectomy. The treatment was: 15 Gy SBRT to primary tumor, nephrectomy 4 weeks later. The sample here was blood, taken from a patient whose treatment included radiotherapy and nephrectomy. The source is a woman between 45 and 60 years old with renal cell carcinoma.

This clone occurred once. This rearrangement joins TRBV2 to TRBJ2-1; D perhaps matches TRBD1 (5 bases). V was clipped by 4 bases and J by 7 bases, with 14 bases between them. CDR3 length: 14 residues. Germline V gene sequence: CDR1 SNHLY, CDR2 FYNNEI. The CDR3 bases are TGTGCCAGCAGTGTTACAGGTGGGCGTAATGAGCAGTTCTTC. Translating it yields CASSVTGGRNEQFF.

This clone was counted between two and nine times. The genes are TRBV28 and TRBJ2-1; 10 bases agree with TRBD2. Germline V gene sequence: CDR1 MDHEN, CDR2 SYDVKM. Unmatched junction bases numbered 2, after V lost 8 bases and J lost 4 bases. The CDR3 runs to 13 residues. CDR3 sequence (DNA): TGTGCCAGCGGGACTAGCGAGTACAATGAGCAGTTCTTC. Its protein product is CASGTSEYNEQFF.

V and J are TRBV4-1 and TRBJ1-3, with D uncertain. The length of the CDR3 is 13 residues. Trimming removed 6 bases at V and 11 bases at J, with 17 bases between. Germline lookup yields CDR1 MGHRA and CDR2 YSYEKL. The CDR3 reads CASSPDTGWSIYF. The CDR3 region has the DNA TGCGCCAGCAGTCCCGACACGGGATGGTCCATATATTTT.